One and the same sample provided the 8 T cell receptor beta chains below, sequenced in a study of cytomegalovirus exposure and HLA in healthy donors. Sequencing was performed with immunoSEQ multiplex PCR; in TCRdb, only in-frame clones are kept and a portion is missing. The top ten clones hold roughly 0.82% of a sample with hundreds of thousands of clones, roughly 90% of them seen once. The sample comprised PBMCs. All receptors derive from a young woman in good health and CMV-seronegative.

The chain is built from TRBV5-6 and TRBJ2-7; perhaps TRBD2 as D (5 bases). Trimming shortened V by 4 bases and J by 0 bases, and 11 bases separated the two germline ends. This CDR3 is 14 amino acids long. CDR1 is SGHDT, CDR2 YYEEEE, per germline. Here the CDR3 DNA reads TGTGCCAGCAGCGGCCAAGGGAGCTCCTACGAGCAGTACTTC. Translating it yields CASSGQGSSYEQYF.

The rearrangement links TRBV7-6 to TRBJ2-7; TRBD1 is a possible D gene (5 bases). The CDR3 runs to 17 residues. In germline, CDR1 is SGHVS, CDR2 FNYEAQ. V lost 0 bases and J lost 6, with 21 bases in between. The CDR3 region is CASSLAVSTLGLGEQYF. CDR3 DNA: TGTGCCAGCAGCTTAGCAGTATCCACGCTGGGGCTGGGCGAGCAGTACTTC.

This clone appeared a single time. This chain uses TRBV7-3 with TRBJ2-3; 9 positions match TRBD2. The CDR3 runs to 14 residues. Germline CDR1 SGHTA, CDR2 FQGTGA. The V gene end was trimmed by 5 bases and the J gene end by 6 bases; junction bases not matched to a gene: 6. The CDR3 DNA sequence: TGTGCCAGCAGCCCATTAGCGGGAGCCGATACGCAGTATTTT. Protein sequence: CASSPLAGADTQYF. Variable domain in full (rest from reference TRBV7-3 and TRBJ2-3): GAGVSQTPSNKVTEKGKYVELRCDPISGHTALYWYRQSLGQGPEFLIYFQGTGAADDSGLPNDRFFAVRPEGSVSTLKIQRTERGDSAVYLCASSPLAGADTQYFGPGTRLTVL.

This rearrangement joins TRBV4-1 to TRBJ2-1, with 11 bases matching TRBD1. The CDR3 covers 15 residues. From germline, CDR1 is MGHRA and CDR2 YSYEKL. J lost 7 bases, V lost 2 bases, and 4 bases had no gene match. The CDR3 loop is CASSQQDRGLNEQFF. CDR3 nucleotide sequence: TGCGCCAGCAGCCAACAGGACAGGGGGCTTAATGAGCAGTTCTTC.

The rearrangement uses TRBV6-5 and TRBJ1-2; D might be TRBD1 (5 bases). Trimming removed 6 bases from V and 4 bases from J, with 12 bases in between. This CDR3 contains 13 residues. Germline loops: CDR1 MNHEY, CDR2 SVGAGI. The CDR3 region has the DNA TGTGCCAGCAGCCAAGGGGCATCCTATGGCTACACCTTC. Translated, it gives CASSQGASYGYTF.

The chain combines TRBV2 with TRBJ2-3; tentative D call: TRBD2 (7 bases). The germline V gene encodes CDR1 SNHLY and CDR2 FYNNEI. CDR3 length: 12 amino acids. V was clipped by 8 bases and J by 8 bases, with 14 bases between them. The CDR3 is CASGGAGGTQYF. In DNA form, the CDR3 reads TGTGCCAGCGGGGGGGCCGGGGGTACGCAGTATTTT.

The chain joins TRBV10-1 to TRBJ2-3; a weak D match, TRBD1 (5 bases). The germline V gene has CDR1 WNHNN and CDR2 SYGVQD (reference sequence). Trimming cost V 0 bases and J 0 bases, with 10 bases left between them. The CDR3 is made up of 16 amino acids. This CDR3 is CASSESGGASTDTQYF. The CDR3 coding sequence is TGCGCCAGCAGTGAGTCGGGTGGGGCTAGCACAGATACGCAGTATTTT.

CDR3 residues: CASSHLQRTDSPLHF. The CDR3 DNA reads TGCGCCAGCAGCCACCTACAGAGAACCGATTCACCCCTCCACTTT. The gene calls are TRBV4-1 and TRBJ1-6; the D is unclear. Trimming cost V 3 bases and J 8 bases, with 14 bases left between them. The CDR3 has 15 amino acids. The germline V gene has CDR1 MGHRA and CDR2 YSYEKL.